These T cell receptor beta chains were read from a single sample in a study of blood T cell repertoires in COVID-19. TCRdb's copy holds only in-frame clones and misses some; the assay was immunoSEQ multiplex PCR. The sample has under 300,000 clones; just under 85% are singletons. Source material: peripheral blood. The receptor set was obtained from an elderly woman with acute or convalescent COVID-19. CDR3s include the opening cysteine and the closing phenylalanine or tryptophan. The order of the fields is V gene, clone size, J gene, D gene, CDR3 DNA, CDR3 protein. A D gene is named only where the DNA matches it firmly. Clone size appears in some rows only: once, few, many, or a class for an expanded clone.

TRBV15	-	TRBJ2-4	TRBD1	TGTGCCACCAGCAGACTCCGGACAGGCCAAAACATTCAGTACTTC	CATSRLRTGQNIQYF
TRBV6-5	once	TRBJ1-2	-	TGTGCCAGCGTAAACAGGCAAGCTAACTATGGCTACACCTTC	CASVNRQANYGYTF
TRBV6-6	-	TRBJ1-2	TRBD1	TGTGCCAACACCTCAGGGGGTTCCAAGGGCTACACCTTC	CANTSGGSKGYTF
TRBV14	-	TRBJ1-6	TRBD1	TGTGCCAGCAGCCAAGGCATAACAGGGGGAATTTATAATTCACCCCTCCACTTT	CASSQGITGGIYNSPLHF
TRBV6-2/TRBV6-3	-	TRBJ2-1	-	TGTGCCAGCAGTCCCCGGGCGGGTCACAATGAGCAGTTCTTC	CASSPRAGHNEQFF
TRBV25-1	-	TRBJ1-6	TRBD1	TGTGCCAGCAGTACAGCCGGGACAGGGACGAATTCACCCCTCCACTTT	CASSTAGTGTNSPLHF
TRBV3-1/TRBV3-2	once	TRBJ2-1	-	TGTGCCAGCAGCCAAGCGAGGAATGAGCAGTTCTTC	CASSQARNEQFF
TRBV2	-	TRBJ1-6	-	TGTGCCAGCAGTGTAGCGGGGGGAGAATATAATTCACCCCTCCACTTT	CASSVAGGEYNSPLHF
TRBV18	-	TRBJ2-1	TRBD2	TGTGCCAGCTCGCGTAGCGGGGGGCTGGATGAGCAGTTCTTC	CASSRSGGLDEQFF
TRBV19	-	TRBJ1-1	-	TGTGCCAGTAGCGACAGGAGGACGAACACTGAAGCTTTCTTT	CASSDRRTNTEAFF
TRBV3-1/TRBV3-2	-	TRBJ1-3	-	TGTGCCAGCAGCCTGGCCGGGGGGGGGTTTGGAAACACCATATATTTT	CASSLAGGGFGNTIYF
TRBV5-1	-	TRBJ2-7	TRBD1	TGCGCCAGCAGCATGGGACAGGGGGACGACGAGCAGTACTTC	CASSMGQGDDEQYF
TRBV18	-	TRBJ1-4	-	TGTGCCAGCTCTCTCGGGCGGAGGGAACGGGAAAAACTGTTTTTT	CASSLGRREREKLFF
TRBV3-1/TRBV3-2	-	TRBJ1-3	-	TGTGCCAGCAGCCAAGGGGGAAGGGGGAAGTCGGCTGGAAACACCATATATTTT	CASSQGGRGKSAGNTIYF
TRBV5-4	-	TRBJ1-2	TRBD1	TGTGCCAGCAGCTTACAGGGGTACTATGGCTACACCTTC	CASSLQGYYGYTF
TRBV19	-	TRBJ2-1	TRBD1	TGTGCCAGTAGTATAGGGGGACAGACGGTCTTC	CASSIGGQTVF
TRBV11-2	-	TRBJ2-7	-	TGTGCCAGCAGCTACTCGGCTGGGGCTTCCTACGAGCAGTACTTC	CASSYSAGASYEQYF
TRBV3-1/TRBV3-2	few	TRBJ2-5	-	TGTGCCAGCAGCCAAGATCGGAGGGGCCTTGGGGCAGAGACCCAGTACTTC	CASSQDRRGLGAETQYF
TRBV6-1	-	TRBJ1-6	TRBD1	TGTGCCACGGAGCCAAGGGACAGGGTCAATTCACCCCTCCACTTT	CATEPRDRVNSPLHF
TRBV3-1/TRBV3-2	-	TRBJ1-1	TRBD1	TGTGCCAGCAGCAACAGGGGTGGGACTGAAGCTTTCTTT	CASSNRGGTEAFF
TRBV7-9	-	TRBJ2-6	TRBD1	TGTGCCAGCAGCCCCGGACAGGGGGACTCTGGGGCCAACGTCCTGACTTTC	CASSPGQGDSGANVLTF
TRBV15	few	TRBJ1-2	-	TGTGCCACCAGCAGAGAAACAGGGAGAATCTATGGCTACACCTTC	CATSRETGRIYGYTF
TRBV7-3	-	TRBJ1-4	TRBD1	TGTGCCAGCAGCCCCCCGGACAGGGCGTCAACTAATGAAAAACTGTTTTTT	CASSPPDRASTNEKLFF
TRBV30	-	TRBJ1-5	TRBD1	TGTGCCTGGAGTCCGGGACAGGGGAATCAGCCCCAGCATTTT	CAWSPGQGNQPQHF
TRBV18	-	TRBJ2-6	-	TGTGCCAGCTCATCGGGGAGGACGCGGGGGGCCAACGTCCTGACTTTC	CASSSGRTRGANVLTF
TRBV5-6	-	TRBJ1-4	-	TGTGCCAGCACCCTTTCAGGGGCCCGAACTAATGAAAAACTGTTTTTT	CASTLSGARTNEKLFF
TRBV29-1	-	TRBJ2-1	-	TGCAGCGTAAACACAGGGCTTTATGAGCAGTTCTTC	CSVNTGLYEQFF
TRBV3-1/TRBV3-2	-	TRBJ1-1	-	TGTGCCAGCAGCCAAGGGTTTTGGAGAGAAGACACTGAAGCTTTCTTT	CASSQGFWREDTEAFF
TRBV6-1	-	TRBJ1-3	-	TGTGCCAGCAGTGAAGCGGCAGGAGGAAACACCATATATTTT	CASSEAAGGNTIYF
TRBV2	-	TRBJ1-3	TRBD1	TGTGCCAGCAGTCAGACAGGGGCAGCTGGAAACACCATATATTTT	CASSQTGAAGNTIYF
TRBV11-2	-	TRBJ1-1	TRBD1	TGTGCCAGCAGCACCAGGGGGCACACTGAAGCTTTCTTT	CASSTRGHTEAFF
TRBV28	-	TRBJ1-3	-	TGTGCCAGCAGCCGATCCGGATTCGGCGGTGGAAACACCATATATTTT	CASSRSGFGGGNTIYF